What follows describes a single T cell receptor (beta chain). Its antigen is not known. In making TCR cDNA, 5'RACE template switching added a universal primer site and UMIs to it. TCRdb passed the 5' RACE reads through MiXCR, listing each CDR3 protein once. Among about 68,000 distinct CDR3 sequences listed, more than 6.5% were seen once. This CDR3 is 14 amino acids long. V was clipped by 3 bases and J by 4 bases, with 9 bases between them. Germline V gives CDR1 SEHNR, CDR2 FQNEAQ (reference sequence). This entry is derived from a study of T cells after yellow fever vaccination. Study conclusions and caveats: Weaker, the secondary response peaked sooner, at day 5 versus 15. Reappearing after the booster were most of the clones from primary vaccination (96% CD4, approximately 85% CD8).

This clonotype was sampled from a man in his late teens or twenties who received the YFV17D yellow fever vaccine. This sample comprised CD8+ T cells sorted from PBMCs, obtained about 41 days after the first yellow fever vaccination. V and J are TRBV7-9 and TRBJ1-4, with D perhaps TRBD1 (5 bases). The CDR3 bases are TGTGCCAGCAGCTTTCTGCAGGGTAATGAAAAACTGTTTTTT. This gives the protein CASSFLQGNEKLFF.